The clone carrying this T cell receptor (beta chain) occurred many times. Its antigen is undetermined. The data stem from a study of CD8+CD57+ T cells in acquired aplastic anemia. Overall study: When averaged, DNA from sorted CD4+ and CD8+ cells came to approximately 3.2 ug.

General study findings and limits: Patients versus controls showed no significant CD8+ Simpson's diversity difference.

It was genomic DNA that served as the template for profiling TCR beta VDJ and CDR3. One entry per CDR3 protein, called by TCRdb with MiXCR from the reads. The sample contains some 220,000 distinct CDR3 sequences, 30% to 40% of which appear only once. Deletions cut 6 bases from V and 1 base from J, with 9 bases between. The CDR3 runs 12 residues. Germline lookup yields CDR1 DFQATT and CDR2 SNEGSKA (reference sequence). This TCR came from a human donor in good health, serving as a control. The sample taken for sequencing was sorted CD4+, CD8+, or CD8+CD57+ T cells (not recorded which) from PBMCs. V is TRBV20-1 and J is TRBJ1-1; no firm D call. CDR3: CSAKQPNTEAFF. DNA for the CDR3: TGCAGTGCGAAACAGCCGAACACTGAAGCTTTCTTT.